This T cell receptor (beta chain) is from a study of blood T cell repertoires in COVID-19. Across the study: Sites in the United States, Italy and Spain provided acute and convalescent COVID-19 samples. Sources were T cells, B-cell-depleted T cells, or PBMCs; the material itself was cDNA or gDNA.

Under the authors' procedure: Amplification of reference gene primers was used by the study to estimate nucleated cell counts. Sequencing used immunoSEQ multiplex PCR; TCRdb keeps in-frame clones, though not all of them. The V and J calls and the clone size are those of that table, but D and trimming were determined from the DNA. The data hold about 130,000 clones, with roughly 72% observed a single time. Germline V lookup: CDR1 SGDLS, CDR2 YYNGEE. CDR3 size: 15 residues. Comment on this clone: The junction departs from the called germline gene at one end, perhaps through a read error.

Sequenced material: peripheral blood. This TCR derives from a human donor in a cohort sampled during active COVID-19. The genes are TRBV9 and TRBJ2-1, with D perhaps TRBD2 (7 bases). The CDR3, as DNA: TGTGCCAGCAGCGTAGGGGCGGGGGCCTATAATGAGCAGTTCTTC. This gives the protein CASSVGAGAYNEQFF. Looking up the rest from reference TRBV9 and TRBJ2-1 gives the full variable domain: DSGVTQTPKHLITATGQRVTLRCSPRSGDLSVYWYQQSLDQGLQFLIQYYNGEERAKGNILERFSAQQFPDLHSELNLSSLELGDSALYFCASSVGAGAYNEQFFGPGTRLTVL.